This T cell receptor beta chain was found in a study of blood T cell repertoires in COVID-19. Study as a whole: Acute and convalescent COVID-19 specimens originated in the United States, Italy and Spain. PBMCs, B-cell-depleted T cells, or T cells provided the cDNA or gDNA that made up the material.

This CDR3 contains 15 residues. V lost 6 bases, J lost 4 bases, and 6 bases stayed unmatched. Germline CDR1 reads SGHTA; CDR2 reads FQGNSA. While infection was still active, Seattle patients were enrolled and then followed longitudinally. Methods used by the authors: From reference gene primer amplification, estimates of nucleated cell counts were derived. Only in-frame clones appear in the TCRdb table, and some are missing; sequencing was by immunoSEQ multiplex PCR. For V, J and clone size, that table is used; D and trimming come from the DNA. The profile shows a few hundred thousand clones, less than 90% of them singletons.

V and J are TRBV7-2 and TRBJ2-5; 12 nucleotides line up with TRBD2. Sequencing was done on a sample of peripheral blood. This TCR came from a woman in her 70s with COVID-19, enrolled during active disease. The CDR3 coding sequence is TGTGCCAGCAGTCTAGCGGGGGGGCCTGGAGAGACCCAGTACTTC. Amino acid sequence: CASSLAGGPGETQYF.